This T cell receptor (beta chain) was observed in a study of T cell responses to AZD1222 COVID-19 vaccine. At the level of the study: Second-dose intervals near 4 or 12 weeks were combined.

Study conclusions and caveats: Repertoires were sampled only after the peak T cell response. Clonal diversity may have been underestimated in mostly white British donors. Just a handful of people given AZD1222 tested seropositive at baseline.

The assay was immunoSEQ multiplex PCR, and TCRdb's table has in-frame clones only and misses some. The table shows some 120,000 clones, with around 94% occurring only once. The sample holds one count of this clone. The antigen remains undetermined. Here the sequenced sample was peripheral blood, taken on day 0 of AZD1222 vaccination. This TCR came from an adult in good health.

CDR3 region: CASSQGTSEADTQYF. CDR3 DNA sequence: TGTGCCAGCAGCCAAGGGACTTCCGAGGCGGATACGCAGTATTTT. The rearrangement joins TRBV5-8 to TRBJ2-3; a weak D match, TRBD2 (6 bases). Germline lookup yields CDR1 SGHTS and CDR2 YDEGEE. The CDR3 has 15 amino acids. Trimming shortened V by 4 bases and J by 6 bases, and 18 bases separated the two germline ends.